The 26 T cell receptor beta chains in this list originate from one sample, sequenced in a study of T-cell memory formation after mild COVID-19. TCRdb redid the calling of the 5' RACE reads with MiXCR, one entry per CDR3 protein. This sample carries a few hundred thousand distinct CDR3 sequences, around a sixth of them seen once, and the ten largest clones take approximately 20%. The specimen sequenced was PBMCs or a T cell subset sorted from them (not recorded which). These receptors all come from a man between 18 and 29 years old who had mild COVID-19 (a few samples of this study predate the infection). Cell type and time point are not known.

This clonotype was recorded a few times. The rearrangement links TRBV4-3 to TRBJ2-3, with TRBD2 matching 11 bases. CDR1 LGHNA and CDR2 YSLEER come from the germline V gene. V was pared by 3 bases and J by 6 bases, with 8 bases of the junction left unmatched. CDR3 size: 16 residues. The CDR3 sequence: CASSQDLAGGADTQYF. DNA of the CDR3: TGCGCCAGCAGCCAGGATCTAGCGGGGGGAGCCGATACGCAGTATTTT.

This clonotype was counted a few times. The chain recombines TRBV10-3 with TRBJ2-5, with D perhaps TRBD2 (6 bases). Germline V gene lookup returns CDR1 ENHRY and CDR2 SYGVKD. The V and J ends lost 10 bases and 5 bases respectively, with 23 bases between them. The CDR3 runs to 15 residues. CDR3 in DNA: TGTGCCACCCGGGGGTCAGAGGGAAGGGTTGAGACCCAGTACTTC. This sequence encodes CATRGSEGRVETQYF.

This clonotype was found a few times. The CDR3 is CASSLGEQPSLADTQYF. The CDR3 bases are TGTGCCAGCAGCCTAGGGGAACAGCCCTCACTCGCAGATACGCAGTATTTT. The chain couples TRBV28 to TRBJ2-3; D may be TRBD1 (5 bases). This CDR3 is built from 17 residues. Germline V lookup: CDR1 MDHEN, CDR2 SYDVKM. Trimming pared 6 bases from V and 4 bases from J, leaving 23 bases between.

This clonotype was picked up a small number of times. The chain joins TRBV6-2 or TRBV6-3 to TRBJ2-5; 9 bases fit TRBD2. The germline V gene has CDR1 MNHEY and CDR2 SVGEGT. The CDR3 runs to 18 residues. After removal of 6 bases from V and 0 bases from J, the junction contained 14 bases not matched to a gene. The chain's CDR3 is CASSPRERGDDDQETQYF. CDR3 coding DNA: TGTGCCAGCAGCCCCAGGGAGCGGGGGGACGACGACCAAGAGACCCAGTACTTC.

The V and J genes are TRBV7-2 and TRBJ2-3; D gene ambiguous. The CDR3 contains 14 residues. Trimming pared 5 bases from V and 0 bases from J, leaving 9 bases between. Germline loops: CDR1 SGHTA, CDR2 FQGNSA. The CDR3 here is CASSAQTSTDTQYF. CDR3 coding DNA: TGTGCCAGCAGCGCCCAGACTAGCACAGATACGCAGTATTTT.

The chain uses TRBV11-1 and TRBJ2-7; D unclear. The CDR3 loop spans 15 amino acids. Trimming pared 5 bases from V and 2 bases from J, leaving 16 bases between. Germline CDR1 and CDR2: SGHAT and FQDESV (reference sequence). CDR3 amino acids: CASSASLAPAYEQYF. The CDR3 coding sequence is TGTGCCAGCAGCGCTTCGTTGGCACCCGCCTACGAGCAGTACTTC.

This clonotype was counted between two and nine times. V and J are TRBV5-1 and TRBJ2-2; D ambiguous. Germline V gene lookup returns CDR1 SGHRS and CDR2 YFSETQ. The length of the CDR3 is 16 residues. With 3 bases removed from V and 5 bases from J, the gap between germline ends came to 17 bases. The CDR3 loop is CASSSASLGLTGELFF. Written as DNA, the CDR3 is TGCGCCAGCAGCTCAGCCTCATTAGGGTTGACCGGGGAGCTGTTTTTT.

Ten or more counts support this clonotype. The chain recombines TRBV7-2 with TRBJ2-3, with D uncertain. Trimming took 0 bases from V and 6 from J, leaving 4 bases between them. In germline, CDR1 is SGHTA, CDR2 FQGNSA. This CDR3 spans 12 amino acids. For the CDR3, the DNA is TGTGCCAGCAGCTTAGCGTTGGATACGCAGTATTTT. Its translation is CASSLALDTQYF.

J is TRBJ2-3 and V is TRBV20-1, with 10 bases that match TRBD2. The ends lost 6 bases at V and 1 base at J; junction bases unmatched: 7. The germline V gene encodes CDR1 DFQATT and CDR2 SNEGSKA (reference sequence). The CDR3 is 15 amino acids. CDR3 nucleotide sequence: TGCAGTGCAATACCCGGGACTAGCGGCACAGATACGCAGTATTTT. This codes for CSAIPGTSGTDTQYF.

This clonotype was counted at least ten times. The chain uses TRBV9 and TRBJ2-2; D not certain. Looked up from germline, CDR1 is SGDLS and CDR2 is YYNGEE. Trimming stripped 0 bases from V and 1 base from J, with 1 base between. This CDR3 is built from 13 residues. DNA of the CDR3: TGTGCCAGCAGCGTAGAGAACACCGGGGAGCTGTTTTTT. It translates to CASSVENTGELFF.

The chain employs TRBV19 and TRBJ1-2, with no clear D. V lost 3 bases and J lost 7, with 12 bases in between. The length of the CDR3 is 13 residues. Germline V gives CDR1 LNHDA, CDR2 SQIVND (reference sequence). The CDR3 nucleotides are TGTGCCAGTAGTATCGCCTTGGAGGCTGGCTACACCTTC. Its protein is CASSIALEAGYTF.

This clonotype was detected a few times. The gene calls are TRBV5-1 and TRBJ2-7; D not certain. The germline V and J ends were trimmed by 0 bases and 0 bases, with 10 bases remaining between them. CDR3 length: 15 residues. CDR1 is SGHRS, CDR2 YFSETQ, per germline. In DNA, the CDR3 is TGCGCCAGCAGCTTGGACGCCGAAGGCTCCTACGAGCAGTACGTC. It translates to CASSLDAEGSYEQYV.

This clonotype turned up a few times. This chain uses TRBV7-9 with TRBJ2-3; TRBD2 might be the D (5 bases). This CDR3 comprises 15 residues. Germline CDR1 and CDR2: SEHNR and FQNEAQ (reference sequence). The V end was cut by 5 bases, the J end by 2 bases, with 14 bases between. The CDR3 loop reads CASSPGSQSTDTQYF. CDR3 DNA sequence: TGTGCCAGCAGCCCGGGGTCACAGTCCACAGATACGCAGTATTTT.

In regard to this clonotype: A much bigger clone sits one base away, suggesting this may be a read error. The rearrangement joins TRBV4-1 to TRBJ1-2; D is ambiguous. CDR1 MGHRA and CDR2 YSYEKL come from the germline V gene. The CDR3 has 15 residues. The V and J ends lost 0 bases and 4 bases respectively, with 12 bases between them. In DNA, the CDR3 is TGCGCCAGCAGCCAAGACCCAGGTGGCGTCTATGGCTACACCTTC. The encoded protein is CASSQDPGGVYGYTF.

This clonotype was seen more than once but under ten times. V and J are TRBV7-9 and TRBJ1-5; TRBD1 is a possible D gene (5 bases). Germline CDR1 reads SEHNR; CDR2 reads FQNEAQ (reference sequence). The CDR3 runs 16 residues. The V gene lost 0 bases and the J gene lost 2 bases, with 11 bases spanning the gap. CDR3 in DNA: TGTGCCAGCAGCTTAGCTCGGGGGGACGGCAATCAGCCCCAGCATTTT. Translated: CASSLARGDGNQPQHF.

This clonotype was seen a handful of times. The chain employs TRBV12-3 or TRBV12-4 and TRBJ1-5; 7 bases are shared with TRBD1. The CDR3 covers 18 residues. Trimming at V came to 5 bases and at J to 2 bases, leaving 15 bases not matched to a gene. The CDR3 DNA follows: TGTGCCAGCAGTGACCAGACAGGGACGTTTAACGGCAATCAGCCCCAGCATTTT. This sequence encodes CASSDQTGTFNGNQPQHF.

The chain recombines TRBV20-1 with TRBJ1-6; D is undetermined. The CDR3 spans 14 residues. The germline V gene has CDR1 DFQATT and CDR2 SNEGSKA (reference sequence). With 1 base removed from V and 1 base from J, the gap between germline ends came to 5 bases. The CDR3 coding sequence is TGCAGTGCTAGAGGACGGTCCTATAATTCACCCCTCCACTTT. It translates to CSARGRSYNSPLHF.

The rearrangement uses TRBV4-1 and TRBJ1-2; D call uncertain. The CDR3 sequence is 15 residues long. Trimming removed 3 bases from V and 2 bases from J, with 13 bases in between. From germline, CDR1 is MGHRA and CDR2 YSYEKL. CDR3 sequence (DNA): TGCGCCAGCAGCCAGGCCCAGGACGGGAACTATGGCTACACCTTC. It specifies CASSQAQDGNYGYTF.

The V call is TRBV4-2, the J call TRBJ2-1; 11 bases align to TRBD2. Unmatched junction bases numbered 4, after V lost 1 base and J lost 5 bases. Germline CDR1 and CDR2: LGHNA and YNFKEQ. There are 16 residues in the CDR3. CDR3 sequence (DNA): TGTGCCAGCAGCCAAGTCATAGCGGGGGGGAACAATGAGCAGTTCTTC. Encoded protein: CASSQVIAGGNNEQFF.

At least ten counts were recorded for this clonotype. The chain couples TRBV4-3 to TRBJ2-2; possibly TRBD2 for D (6 bases). Trimming pared 11 bases from V and 4 bases from J, leaving 8 bases between. CDR3 length: 11 amino acids. Looked up from germline, CDR1 is LGHNA and CDR2 is YSLEER. The CDR3 loop reads CAAGSTGELFF. Written as DNA, the CDR3 is TGCGCCGCGGGGTCCACCGGGGAGCTGTTTTTT.

V and J are TRBV7-2 and TRBJ1-2; unclear D gene. Trimming removed 8 bases from V and 8 bases from J, with 12 bases in between. The CDR3 has 11 amino acids. Looked up from germline, CDR1 is SGHTA and CDR2 is FQGNSA. This chain's CDR3 is CASRFGPGYTF. CDR3 nucleotides: TGTGCCAGCCGATTTGGCCCCGGCTACACCTTC.

This clonotype was seen a handful of times. The chain recombines TRBV7-8 with TRBJ2-7; D gene unclear. Trimming took off 3 bases at V and 1 base at J, with 4 bases between the two ends. The CDR3 sequence is 12 residues long. Germline V CDR1 and CDR2: SGHVS, FQNEAQ. In nucleotides, the CDR3 is TGTGCCAGCAGCTTGCCTTCCTACGAGCAGTACGTC. Encoded protein: CASSLPSYEQYV.

The J gene is TRBJ2-7, the V gene TRBV4-1; 10 bases agree with TRBD2. There are 16 residues in the CDR3. V shed 0 bases, J shed 4 bases, and the junction held 6 bases outside the gene matches. Looked up from germline, CDR1 is MGHRA and CDR2 is YSYEKL. The CDR3 here is CASSQDPSGGRYEQYF. DNA for the CDR3: TGCGCCAGCAGCCAAGATCCTAGCGGGGGCCGGTACGAGCAGTACTTC.

This clonotype was seen a few times. The J gene is TRBJ1-1, the V gene TRBV2; D perhaps matches TRBD1 (5 bases). The CDR3 spans 12 residues. CDR1 SNHLY and CDR2 FYNNEI come from the germline V gene. V shed 2 bases and J shed 4 bases, with 5 bases lying between them. The CDR3 spells CASSERGTEAFF. CDR3 nucleotide sequence: TGTGCCAGCAGTGAAAGGGGCACTGAAGCTTTCTTT.

V and J are TRBV28 and TRBJ1-1, with D possibly matching TRBD1 (5 bases). This CDR3 comprises 14 residues. Trimming stripped 5 bases from V and 0 bases from J, with 10 bases between. Germline assignment: CDR1 MDHEN and CDR2 SYDVKM. CDR3 coding DNA: TGTGCCAGCAGTCCGGGGCCACTGAACACTGAAGCTTTCTTT. The encoded protein is CASSPGPLNTEAFF.

This chain joins TRBV9 and TRBJ2-2; possibly TRBD2 for D (6 bases). Per the germline V gene, CDR1 is SGDLS and CDR2 is YYNGEE. This CDR3 comprises 16 residues. V lost 0 bases and J lost 2, with 11 bases in between. The CDR3 DNA follows: TGTGCCAGCAGCGTAGGGGTTAGCGGCAACACCGGGGAGCTGTTTTTT. Encoded protein: CASSVGVSGNTGELFF.